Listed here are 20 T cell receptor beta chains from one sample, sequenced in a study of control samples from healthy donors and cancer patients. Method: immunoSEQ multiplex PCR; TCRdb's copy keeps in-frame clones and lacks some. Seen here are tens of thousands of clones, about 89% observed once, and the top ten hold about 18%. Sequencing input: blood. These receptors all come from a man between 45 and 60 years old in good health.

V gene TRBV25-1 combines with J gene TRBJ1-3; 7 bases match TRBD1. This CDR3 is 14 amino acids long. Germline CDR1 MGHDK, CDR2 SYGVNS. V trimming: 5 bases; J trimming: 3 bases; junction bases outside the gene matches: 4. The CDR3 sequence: CASSLQGFGNTIYF. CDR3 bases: TGTGCCAGCAGTTTACAGGGGTTTGGAAACACCATATATTTT.

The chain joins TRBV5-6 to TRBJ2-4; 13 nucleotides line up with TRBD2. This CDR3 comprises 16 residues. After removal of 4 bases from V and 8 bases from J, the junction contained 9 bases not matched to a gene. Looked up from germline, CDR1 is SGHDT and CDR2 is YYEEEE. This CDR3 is CASSRRTSGGLDIQYF. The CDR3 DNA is TGTGCCAGCAGCCGAAGGACTAGCGGGGGTTTGGACATTCAGTACTTC. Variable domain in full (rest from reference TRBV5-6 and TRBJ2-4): DAGVTQSPTHLIKTRGQQVTLRCSPKSGHDTVSWYQQALGQGPQFIFQYYEEEERQRGNFPDRFSGHQFPNYSSELNVNALLLGDSALYLCASSRRTSGGLDIQYFGAGTRLSVL.

The CDR3 coding sequence is TGTGCCAGCAGCCTCCGACTAGCGGCCGGTGGGGAGCAGTACTTC. Translation gives CASSLRLAAGGEQYF. This chain uses TRBV3-1 (or the pseudogene TRBV3-2) with TRBJ2-7; the match to TRBD2 covers 9 bases. The CDR3 contains 15 residues. Germline CDR1 and CDR2: LGHDT and YNNKEL (reference sequence). V dropped 4 bases and J dropped 7; count of bases not matched to a gene: 11.

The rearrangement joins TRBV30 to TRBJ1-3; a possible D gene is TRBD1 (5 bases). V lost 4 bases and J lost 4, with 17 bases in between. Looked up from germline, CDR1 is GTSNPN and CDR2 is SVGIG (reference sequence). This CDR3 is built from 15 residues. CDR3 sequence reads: CAWKMGPGGGNTIYF. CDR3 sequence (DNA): TGTGCCTGGAAGATGGGGCCCGGCGGGGGAAACACCATATATTTT.

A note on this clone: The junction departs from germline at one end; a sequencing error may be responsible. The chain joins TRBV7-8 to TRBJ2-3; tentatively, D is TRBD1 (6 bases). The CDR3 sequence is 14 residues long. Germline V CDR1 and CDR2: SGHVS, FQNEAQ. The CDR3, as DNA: TGTGCCAGCACCTTACTCCAGGGGACAGATACGCAGTATTTT. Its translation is CASTLLQGTDTQYF.

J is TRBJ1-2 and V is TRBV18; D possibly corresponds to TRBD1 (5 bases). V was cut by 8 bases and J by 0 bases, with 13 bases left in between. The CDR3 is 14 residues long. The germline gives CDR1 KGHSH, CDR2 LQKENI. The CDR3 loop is CASAEQVSNYGYTF. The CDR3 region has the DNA TGTGCCAGCGCAGAACAGGTTTCTAACTATGGCTACACCTTC.

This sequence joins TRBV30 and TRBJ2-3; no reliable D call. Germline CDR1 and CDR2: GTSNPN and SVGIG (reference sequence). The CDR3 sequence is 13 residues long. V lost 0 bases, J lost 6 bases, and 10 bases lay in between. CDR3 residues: CAWSVRAGDTQYF. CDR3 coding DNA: TGTGCCTGGAGTGTAAGGGCCGGTGATACGCAGTATTTT.

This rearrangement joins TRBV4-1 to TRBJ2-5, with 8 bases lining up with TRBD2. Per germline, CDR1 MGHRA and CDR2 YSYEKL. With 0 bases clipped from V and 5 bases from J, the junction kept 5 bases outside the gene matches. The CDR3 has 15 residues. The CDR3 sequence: CASSQDGGAMETQYF. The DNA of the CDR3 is TGCGCCAGCAGCCAAGACGGGGGGGCAATGGAGACCCAGTACTTC.

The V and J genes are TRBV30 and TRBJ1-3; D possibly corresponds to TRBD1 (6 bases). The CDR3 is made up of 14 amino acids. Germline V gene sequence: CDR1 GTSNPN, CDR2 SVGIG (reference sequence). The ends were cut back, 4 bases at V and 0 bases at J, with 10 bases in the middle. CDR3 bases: TGTGCCTGGACCCAAGGGGGCTCTGGAAACACCATATATTTT. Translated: CAWTQGGSGNTIYF. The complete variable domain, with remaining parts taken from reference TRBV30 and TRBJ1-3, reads SQTIHQWPATLVQPVGSPLSLECTVEGTSNPNLYWYRQAAGRGLQLLFYSVGIGQISSEVPQNLSASRPQDRQFILSSKKLLLSDSGFYLCAWTQGGSGNTIYFGEGSWLTVV.

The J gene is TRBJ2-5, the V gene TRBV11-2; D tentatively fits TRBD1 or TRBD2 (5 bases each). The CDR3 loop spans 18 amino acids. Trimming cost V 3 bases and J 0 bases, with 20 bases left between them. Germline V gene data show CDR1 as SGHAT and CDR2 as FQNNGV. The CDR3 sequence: CASSFLAFRAVYQETQYF. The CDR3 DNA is TGTGCCAGCAGCTTTCTAGCCTTCAGGGCGGTGTACCAAGAGACCCAGTACTTC.

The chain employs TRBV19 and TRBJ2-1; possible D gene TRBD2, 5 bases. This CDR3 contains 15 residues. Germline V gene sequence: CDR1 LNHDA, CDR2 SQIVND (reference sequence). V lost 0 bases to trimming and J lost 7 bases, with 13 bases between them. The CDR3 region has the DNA TGTGCCAGTAGTATAGATTTGGGAGCGAGGAATGAGCAGTTCTTC. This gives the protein CASSIDLGARNEQFF.

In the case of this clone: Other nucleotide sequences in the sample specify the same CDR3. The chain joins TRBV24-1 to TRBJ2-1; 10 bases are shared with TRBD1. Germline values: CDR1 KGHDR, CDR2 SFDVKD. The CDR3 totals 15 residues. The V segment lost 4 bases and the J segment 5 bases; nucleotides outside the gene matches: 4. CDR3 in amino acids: CATSDSGQGDNEQFF. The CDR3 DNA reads TGTGCCACCAGTGACTCTGGACAGGGGGACAATGAGCAGTTCTTC.

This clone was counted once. CDR3 residues: CASSLGADNEQFF. The CDR3, as DNA: TGTGCCAGCAGCTTGGGGGCCGACAATGAGCAGTTCTTC. The genes are TRBV11-3 and TRBJ2-1; weak D call: TRBD1 (6 bases). The V end was cut by 3 bases, the J end by 5 bases, with 8 bases between. The germline V gene encodes CDR1 SGHNT and CDR2 YENEEA. The CDR3 covers 13 residues.

The chain's CDR3 is CAWRQGQWKDGYTF. CDR3 DNA sequence: TGTGCCTGGAGACAAGGACAGTGGAAAGATGGCTACACCTTC. This chain uses TRBV30 with TRBJ1-2; tentative D call: TRBD1 (6 bases). Per germline, CDR1 GTSNPN and CDR2 SVGIG (reference sequence). V dropped 3 bases and J dropped 6 bases, with 17 bases sitting between them. The CDR3 is 14 amino acids.

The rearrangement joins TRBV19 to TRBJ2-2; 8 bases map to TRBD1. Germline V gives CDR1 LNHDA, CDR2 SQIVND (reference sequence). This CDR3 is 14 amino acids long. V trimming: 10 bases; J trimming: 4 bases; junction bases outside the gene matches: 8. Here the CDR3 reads CATLTGVGTGELFF. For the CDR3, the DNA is TGTGCCACCCTGACAGGGGTAGGCACCGGGGAGCTGTTTTTT.

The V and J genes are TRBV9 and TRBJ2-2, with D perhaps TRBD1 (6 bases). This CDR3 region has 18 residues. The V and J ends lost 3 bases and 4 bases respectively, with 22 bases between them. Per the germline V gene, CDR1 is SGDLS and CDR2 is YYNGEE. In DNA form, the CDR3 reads TGTGCCAGCAGCGCCCCTCGGGACAACTCTCCTAGCACCGGGGAGCTGTTTTTT. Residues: CASSAPRDNSPSTGELFF.

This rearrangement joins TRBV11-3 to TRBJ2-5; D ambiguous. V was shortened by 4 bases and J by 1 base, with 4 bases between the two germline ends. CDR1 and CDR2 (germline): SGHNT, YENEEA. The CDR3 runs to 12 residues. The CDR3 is CASSSGQETQYF. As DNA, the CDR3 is TGTGCCAGCAGCTCCGGCCAAGAGACCCAGTACTTC.

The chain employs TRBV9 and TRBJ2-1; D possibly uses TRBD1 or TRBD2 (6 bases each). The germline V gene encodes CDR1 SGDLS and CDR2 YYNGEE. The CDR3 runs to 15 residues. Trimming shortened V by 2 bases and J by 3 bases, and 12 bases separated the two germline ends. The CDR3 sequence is CASSVSGALYNEQFF. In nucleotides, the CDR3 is TGTGCCAGCAGCGTCTCGGGGGCCCTCTACAATGAGCAGTTCTTC.

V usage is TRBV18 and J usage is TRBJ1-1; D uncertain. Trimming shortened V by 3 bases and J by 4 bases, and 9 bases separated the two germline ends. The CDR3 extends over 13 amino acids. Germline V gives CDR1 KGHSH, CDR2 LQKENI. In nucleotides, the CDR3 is TGTGCCAGCTCACCCCCCATTACCACTGAAGCTTTCTTT. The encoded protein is CASSPPITTEAFF. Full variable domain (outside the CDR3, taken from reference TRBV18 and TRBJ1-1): NAGVMQNPRHLVRRRGQEARLRCSPMKGHSHVYWYRQLPEEGLKFMVYLQKENIIDESGMPKERFSAEFPKEGPSILRIQQVVRGDSAAYFCASSPPITTEAFFGQGTRLTVV.

The CDR3 nucleotides read TGCAGCGTTGAGGGAGGAGGGGGGGCCTACAATGAGCAGTTCTTC. It yields the protein CSVEGGGGAYNEQFF. V usage is TRBV29-1 and J usage is TRBJ2-1, with a weak D call TRBD2 (7 bases). This CDR3 spans 15 amino acids. With 3 bases removed from V and 2 bases from J, the gap between germline ends came to 14 bases. Germline assignment: CDR1 SQVTM and CDR2 ANQGSEA.